The 18 T cell receptor beta chains given below trace back to one sample, sequenced in a study of control samples from healthy donors and cancer patients. Using immunoSEQ multiplex PCR, the repertoire was profiled, and TCRdb retains in-frame clones only, with some absent. The sample contains approximately 86,000 clones, approximately 86% of which appear only once. What was sequenced was blood. The receptors derive from a man aged 30 to 45 in good health.

In the case of this clone: Sequence at one end of the junction differs from germline and may be a read error. The chain recombines TRBV7-7 with TRBJ1-1; D is ambiguous. The CDR3 consists of 13 residues. Per the germline V gene, CDR1 is SSHAT and CDR2 is FNYEAQ (reference sequence). The CDR3 reads CASSLNGNTEAFF. For the CDR3, the DNA is TGTGCTAGCAGCTTGAATGGGAACACTGAAGCTTTCTTT.

The chain is built from TRBV9 and TRBJ1-4, with 7 bases fitting TRBD1. Unmatched junction bases numbered 10, after V lost 0 bases and J lost 8 bases. The CDR3 spans 16 residues. Germline lookup yields CDR1 SGDLS and CDR2 YYNGEE. The CDR3 is CASSVDPGGLGEKLFF. CDR3 sequence (DNA): TGTGCCAGCAGCGTAGACCCAGGGGGTCTAGGCGAAAAACTGTTTTTT.

The chain combines TRBV29-1 with TRBJ2-2; D is undetermined. Germline CDR1 and CDR2: SQVTM and ANQGSEA. The CDR3 totals 12 residues. The V end was cut by 6 bases, the J end by 2 bases, with 7 bases between. The CDR3 coding sequence is TGCAGCGTGATAGATAACACCGGGGAGCTGTTTTTT. This codes for CSVIDNTGELFF.

The genes are TRBV28 and TRBJ1-3, with D uncertain. This CDR3 region has 14 residues. The germline V gene has CDR1 MDHEN and CDR2 SYDVKM. The ends were cut back, 1 base at V and 4 bases at J, with 8 bases in the middle. The CDR3 DNA is TGTGCCAGCAGTTTATCGGGATCCGGAAACACCATATATTTT. Protein sequence: CASSLSGSGNTIYF.

The chain uses TRBV7-9 and TRBJ2-4, with TRBD1 identical over 8 bases. Losses at the gene ends were 2 bases for V and 14 bases for J; bases not matched to a gene: 8. The CDR3 has 13 amino acids. Germline CDR1 SEHNR, CDR2 FQNEAQ (reference sequence). DNA for the CDR3: TGTGCCAGCAGCTTAATGGAAGACAGGGGAAAGTACTTC. Its translation is CASSLMEDRGKYF.

The gene calls are TRBV3-1 (or the pseudogene TRBV3-2) and TRBJ2-5; possibly TRBD2 for D (5 bases). V was pared by 4 bases and J by 4 bases, with 7 bases between. CDR1 and CDR2 (germline): LGHDT, YNNKEL (reference sequence). CDR3 length: 12 residues. CDR3 in DNA: TGTGCCAGCAGCCGGACTCTAGAGACCCAGTACTTC. Amino acids: CASSRTLETQYF.

The rearrangement links TRBV7-9 to TRBJ1-2; no clear D gene. Germline CDR1 SEHNR, CDR2 FQNEAQ (reference sequence). This CDR3 has 13 residues. Trimming removed 1 base from V and 7 bases from J, with 10 bases in between. The CDR3 bases are TGTGCCAGCAGCTTAGATGGAAAGGGTGGCTACACCTTC. It codes for CASSLDGKGGYTF.

V usage is TRBV5-4 and J usage is TRBJ1-2; D uncertain. Germline V gene sequence: CDR1 SGHNT, CDR2 YYREEE (reference sequence). V was pared by 0 bases and J by 7 bases, with 10 bases between. The length of the CDR3 is 13 residues. CDR3 sequence (DNA): TGTGCCAGCAGCTTGGGCCCCGTTGGTGGCTACACCTTC. This codes for CASSLGPVGGYTF.

There are a few counts of this clone. The V gene is TRBV5-1, the J gene TRBJ1-1; 8 bases match TRBD1. The CDR3 is 14 residues long. V was pared by 4 bases and J by 1 base, with 3 bases of the junction left unmatched. Germline V gives CDR1 SGHRS, CDR2 YFSETQ. The CDR3 loop is CASSGGQENTEAFF. The CDR3 nucleotides read TGCGCCAGCAGCGGGGGACAGGAGAACACTGAAGCTTTCTTT. The full variable domain, rest sourced from reference TRBV5-1 and TRBJ1-1, is KAGVTQTPRYLIKTRGQQVTLSCSPISGHRSVSWYQQTPGQGLQFLFEYFSETQRNKGNFPGRFSGRQFSNSRSEMNVSTLELGDSALYLCASSGGQENTEAFFGQGTRLTVV.

This chain connects TRBV19 to TRBJ2-2; D is tentatively TRBD1 or TRBD2 (5 bases each). The length of the CDR3 is 15 residues. CDR1 and CDR2 from the germline V gene are LNHDA and SQIVND (reference sequence). V was clipped by 3 bases and J by 4 bases, with 12 bases between them. The CDR3 region is CASSMAGTPTGELFF. For the CDR3, the DNA is TGTGCCAGTAGTATGGCTGGGACCCCCACCGGGGAGCTGTTTTTT.

This chain uses TRBV29-1 with TRBJ1-2; the D gene is possibly TRBD1 (5 bases). Deletions cut 2 bases from V and 1 base from J, with 11 bases between. The CDR3 is made up of 14 amino acids. The germline CDR1 and CDR2 sequences are SQVTM and ANQGSEA. For the CDR3, the DNA is TGCAGCGTTGAACAAACAGGCATTAACTATGGCTACACCTTC. Protein product: CSVEQTGINYGYTF.

The rearrangement uses TRBV6-5 and TRBJ2-4; D may be TRBD2 (5 bases). This CDR3 contains 14 residues. With 9 bases removed from V and 0 bases from J, the gap between germline ends came to 12 bases. CDR1 MNHEY and CDR2 SVGAGI come from the germline V gene. CDR3 residues: CARKRFVAKNIQYF. CDR3 in DNA: TGTGCCAGGAAGCGGTTCGTAGCCAAAAACATTCAGTACTTC.

The chain links TRBV6-1 to TRBJ2-1; perhaps TRBD1 as D (6 bases). CDR3 length equals 17 residues. Germline V gene lookup returns CDR1 MNHNS and CDR2 SASEGT. V was pared by 2 bases and J by 6 bases, with 20 bases between. CDR3 protein: CASSEQIAGALSNEQFF. The CDR3 DNA sequence: TGTGCCAGCAGTGAACAGATTGCAGGGGCTCTTAGCAATGAGCAGTTCTTC.

This chain joins TRBV3-1 (or the pseudogene TRBV3-2) and TRBJ1-6; D unresolved. Trimming pared 4 bases from V and 7 bases from J, leaving 11 bases between. The CDR3 covers 14 residues. Germline assignment: CDR1 LGHDT and CDR2 YNNKEL (reference sequence). The CDR3 DNA sequence: TGTGCCAGCAGCCTGACACTCCCAAATTCACCCCTCCACTTT. Its translation is CASSLTLPNSPLHF.

This chain connects TRBV7-9 to TRBJ2-7; 10 bases line up with TRBD2. The CDR3 is 17 residues long. Per germline, CDR1 SEHNR and CDR2 FQNEAQ (reference sequence). Trimming at V came to 1 base and at J to 3 bases, leaving 9 bases not matched to a gene. The CDR3 nucleotides read TGTGCCAGCAGCTTAGGGAGATCTAGCGGGGGCGTCTACGAGCAGTACGTC. Amino acids: CASSLGRSSGGVYEQYV.

The rearrangement joins TRBV5-5 to TRBJ1-3; no clear D gene. Trimming stripped 0 bases from V and 0 bases from J, with 7 bases between. Germline assignment: CDR1 SGHKS and CDR2 YYEKEE (reference sequence). The CDR3 totals 15 residues. CDR3 region: CASSLVGFSGNTIYF. CDR3 sequence (DNA): TGTGCCAGCAGCTTGGTGGGGTTCTCTGGAAACACCATATATTTT.

The V and J genes are TRBV9 and TRBJ2-1; the D gene could be TRBD1 or TRBD2 (6 bases each). This CDR3 has 15 residues. The germline V and J ends were trimmed by 0 bases and 4 bases, with 11 bases remaining between them. The germline CDR1 and CDR2 sequences are SGDLS and YYNGEE. The CDR3 DNA reads as TGTGCCAGCAGCGTAGGGGGGGCTACGTACAATGAGCAGTTCTTC. Amino acid sequence: CASSVGGATYNEQFF.

The CDR3, as DNA: TGTGCCAGCAGCACGGGACGGAGGGGAGAGACCCAGTACTTC. Its protein is CASSTGRRGETQYF. The rearrangement uses TRBV5-4 and TRBJ2-5; weak D call: TRBD2 (6 bases). V was cut by 4 bases and J by 4 bases, with 14 bases left in between. Looked up from germline, CDR1 is SGHNT and CDR2 is YYREEE (reference sequence). The CDR3 runs 14 residues.